The 20 T cell receptor beta chains presented below share a single source sample, sequenced in a study of Graves' ophthalmopathy and Graves' hyperthyroidism. The authors amplified TCR beta CDR3 regions, and they did so from RNA transcripts for repertoire sequencing. Investigators did first-round RT-PCR with HTBI primers, then second-round multiplex PCR. TCRdb processed the multiplex PCR reads anew with MiXCR; each CDR3 protein has one entry. The sample has hundreds of thousands of distinct CDR3 sequences, 22% seen once. The sample was peripheral blood. These TCRs come from a woman under 30 with stable Graves' hyperthyroidism. Some clones in this sample may be carry-over from other donors' samples.

The chain uses TRBV12-3 or TRBV12-4 and TRBJ1-1; D remains unclear. The CDR3 consists of 13 residues. The V end was cut by 6 bases, the J end by 1 base, with 9 bases between. The CDR3 DNA is TGTGCCAGCAGGATCCATTCGAACACTGAAGCTTTCTTT. Protein sequence: CASRIHSNTEAFF.

This rearrangement joins TRBV11-2 to TRBJ2-5; D unresolved. CDR1 SGHAT and CDR2 FQNNGV come from the germline V gene. Trimming removed 5 bases at V and 0 bases at J, with 13 bases between. This CDR3 comprises 15 residues. CDR3 loop: CASSPGDTYQETQYF. CDR3 nucleotide sequence: TGTGCCAGCAGCCCCGGTGACACGTACCAAGAGACCCAGTACTTC.

V is TRBV6-1 and J is TRBJ2-7, with 8 positions matching TRBD2. This CDR3 spans 15 amino acids. With 5 bases clipped from V and 3 bases from J, the junction kept 9 bases outside the gene matches. Germline V gives CDR1 MNHNS, CDR2 SASEGT. CDR3 sequence: CASSPFAGGGYEQYF. The DNA for the CDR3 is TGTGCCAGCAGTCCCTTTGCGGGAGGCGGCTACGAGCAGTACTTC.

V and J are TRBV3-1 and TRBJ2-5; 12 nucleotides align to TRBD2. The CDR3 has 18 amino acids. V shed 2 bases and J 4 bases; nucleotides not matched to a gene: 11. CDR1 and CDR2 (germline): LGHDT, YNNKEL (reference sequence). CDR3: CASSQTGAGLAGRETQYF. The CDR3 nucleotides read TGTGCCAGCAGCCAAACAGGGGCTGGACTAGCGGGAAGAGAGACCCAGTACTTC.

This clonotype was seen at least ten times. The chain recombines TRBV12-3 or TRBV12-4 with TRBJ1-1; D unclear. This CDR3 contains 16 residues. The germline V and J ends were trimmed by 8 bases and 4 bases, with 23 bases remaining between them. The CDR3 coding sequence is TGTGCCAGCGACCGTAACGTGGGTGGGTACGCCACTGAAGCTTTCTTT. This encodes CASDRNVGGYATEAFF.

This clonotype was seen ten or more times. The chain uses TRBV20-1 and TRBJ1-5; D is perhaps TRBD1 (6 bases). Germline assignment: CDR1 DFQATT and CDR2 SNEGSKA (reference sequence). There are 14 residues in the CDR3. Trimming removed 8 bases at V and 0 bases at J, with 14 bases between. CDR3 sequence (DNA): TGCAGTTACGGACTCAGGGGTAGCAATCAGCCCCAGCATTTT. Its translation: CSYGLRGSNQPQHF.

The chain is built from TRBV20-1 and TRBJ1-5, with TRBD1 as a possible D gene (6 bases). CDR3 length: 14 amino acids. CDR1 and CDR2 (germline): DFQATT, SNEGSKA (reference sequence). V was cut by 5 bases and J by 3 bases, with 14 bases left in between. This CDR3 reads CSARKGVTNQPQHF. The CDR3 DNA sequence: TGCAGTGCTCGCAAGGGGGTGACCAATCAGCCCCAGCATTTT.

There are many counts of this clonotype. J is TRBJ1-1 and V is TRBV6-4; a possible D gene is TRBD1 (6 bases). This CDR3 region has 15 residues. CDR1 and CDR2 (germline): MRHNA, SNTAGT. The V and J ends lost 0 bases and 6 bases respectively, with 14 bases between them. CDR3 DNA: TGTGCCAGCAGTGACTCGGGGGCCGCGGACCCTGAAGCTTTCTTT. It codes for CASSDSGAADPEAFF.

The chain employs TRBV25-1 and TRBJ2-5; unclear D gene. Looked up from germline, CDR1 is MGHDK and CDR2 is SYGVNS. The germline V and J ends were trimmed by 1 base and 5 bases, with 11 bases remaining between them. This CDR3 has 14 residues. Here the CDR3 reads CASSESSLGETQYF. CDR3 in DNA: TGTGCCAGCAGTGAATCCAGTTTAGGTGAGACCCAGTACTTC.

This chain uses TRBV29-1 with TRBJ1-1, with no clear D. Germline-derived CDR1 and CDR2 are SQVTM and ANQGSEA. V was pared by 1 base and J by 8 bases, with 17 bases between. There are 14 residues in the CDR3. CDR3 in amino acids: CSVEVGPVGGEAFF. The CDR3 nucleotides are TGCAGCGTTGAAGTTGGACCGGTGGGAGGGGAAGCTTTCTTT.

This clonotype appeared many times. The J gene is TRBJ1-5, the V gene TRBV12-3 or TRBV12-4, with D uncertain. CDR3 length: 15 residues. Between the trimmed V and J ends, which lost 4 bases and 1 base, there was a span of 11 bases. This CDR3 is CASSSTRRSNQPQHF. The DNA for the CDR3 is TGTGCCAGCAGTTCAACCAGGAGGAGCAATCAGCCCCAGCATTTT.

This clonotype occurred many times. V gene TRBV6-1 combines with J gene TRBJ1-1, with D possibly being TRBD1 (6 bases). This CDR3 is built from 12 residues. Germline CDR1 reads MNHNS; CDR2 reads SASEGT. Trimming removed 4 bases from V and 11 bases from J, with 14 bases in between. The CDR3: CASSVLSQGAFF. The CDR3 DNA sequence: TGTGCCAGCAGTGTTCTGTCTCAGGGGGCTTTCTTT.

There are many counts of this clonotype. V is TRBV12-3 or TRBV12-4 and J is TRBJ2-7; tentative D call: TRBD2 (5 bases). This CDR3 is 13 amino acids long. V was cut by 6 bases and J by 2 bases, with 11 bases left in between. CDR3 nucleotides: TGTGCCAGCAGCCTGGAGGCACCCTACGAGCAGTACTTC. Translating it yields CASSLEAPYEQYF.

This clonotype occurred once. V is TRBV6-5 and J is TRBJ1-1; tentatively, D is TRBD1 (6 bases). Germline loops: CDR1 MNHEY, CDR2 SVGAGI. With 0 bases removed from V and 6 bases from J, the gap between germline ends came to 20 bases. The CDR3 has 17 residues. The CDR3 spells CASSYSGQGLVNSEAFF. In DNA, the CDR3 is TGTGCCAGCAGTTACTCTGGTCAGGGGTTAGTTAACTCTGAAGCTTTCTTT.

The gene calls are TRBV9 and TRBJ2-2; perhaps TRBD2 as D (5 bases). The CDR3 runs to 15 residues. Deletions cut 4 bases from V and 2 bases from J, with 12 bases between. Germline V CDR1 and CDR2: SGDLS, YYNGEE. The CDR3 nucleotides are TGTGCCAGCAGCCCTCCCGGGGTTAACACCGGGGAGCTGTTTTTT. It yields the protein CASSPPGVNTGELFF.

This clonotype appeared many times. The genes are TRBV6-1 and TRBJ2-5; D may correspond to TRBD1 or TRBD2 (5 bases each). The CDR3 length is 15 residues. CDR1 and CDR2 from the germline V gene are MNHNS and SASEGT. V was trimmed by 3 bases and J by 1 base, leaving 12 bases between them. The CDR3 sequence is CASSELRGTQETQYF. The CDR3 DNA is TGTGCCAGCAGTGAGTTAAGAGGGACCCAAGAGACCCAGTACTTC.

This clonotype was seen at least ten times. The rearrangement links TRBV6-1 to TRBJ2-5; TRBD2 aligns across 7 bases. V lost 8 bases to trimming and J lost 4 bases; unmatched junction nucleotides: 16. The CDR3 has 16 amino acids. Germline V gene sequence: CDR1 MNHNS, CDR2 SASEGT. CDR3 nucleotides: TGTGCCAGCCATGACCTAGGGAGGGGCGCTGGAGAGACCCAGTACTTC. Translated: CASHDLGRGAGETQYF.

The rearrangement uses TRBV2 and TRBJ1-2, with TRBD1 matching 9 bases. The CDR3 extends over 14 amino acids. J was trimmed by 6 bases and V by 1 base; bases with no gene match: 3. CDR1 SNHLY and CDR2 FYNNEI come from the germline V gene. In DNA, the CDR3 is TGTGCCAGCAGTGAAGGGACAGGGGACCATGGCTACACCTTC. Amino acids: CASSEGTGDHGYTF.

The chain is built from TRBV15 and TRBJ1-2; D gene uncertain. Per the germline V gene, CDR1 is LNHNV and CDR2 is YYDKDF (reference sequence). The CDR3 is 13 amino acids. Trimming took 3 bases from V and 3 from J, leaving 8 bases between them. Written as DNA, the CDR3 is TGTGCCACCAGCAGCTACCCCTACTATGGCTACACCTTC. Translating gives CATSSYPYYGYTF. Variable domain in full (rest from reference TRBV15 and TRBJ1-2): DAMVIQNPRYQVTQFGKPVTLSCSQTLNHNVMYWYQQKSSQAPKLLFHYYDKDFNNEADTPDNFQSRRPNTSFCFLDIRSPGLGDTAMYLCATSSYPYYGYTFGSGTRLTVV.

CDR3 in DNA: TGCAGCGTTGGGGGACAGGTGGGGGGTCAGCCCCAGCATTTT. This gives the protein CSVGGQVGGQPQHF. The rearrangement links TRBV29-1 to TRBJ1-5; 8 bases match TRBD1. Looked up from germline, CDR1 is SQVTM and CDR2 is ANQGSEA. The CDR3 runs to 14 residues. The trim removed 4 bases at V and 6 bases at J, leaving 8 bases unmatched. Complete variable domain (other parts from reference TRBV29-1 and TRBJ1-5): SAVISQKPSRDICQRGTSLTIQCQVDSQVTMMFWYRQQPGQSLTLIATANQGSEATYESGFVIDKFPISRPNLTFSTLTVSNMSPEDSSIYLCSVGGQVGGQPQHFGDGTRLSIL.